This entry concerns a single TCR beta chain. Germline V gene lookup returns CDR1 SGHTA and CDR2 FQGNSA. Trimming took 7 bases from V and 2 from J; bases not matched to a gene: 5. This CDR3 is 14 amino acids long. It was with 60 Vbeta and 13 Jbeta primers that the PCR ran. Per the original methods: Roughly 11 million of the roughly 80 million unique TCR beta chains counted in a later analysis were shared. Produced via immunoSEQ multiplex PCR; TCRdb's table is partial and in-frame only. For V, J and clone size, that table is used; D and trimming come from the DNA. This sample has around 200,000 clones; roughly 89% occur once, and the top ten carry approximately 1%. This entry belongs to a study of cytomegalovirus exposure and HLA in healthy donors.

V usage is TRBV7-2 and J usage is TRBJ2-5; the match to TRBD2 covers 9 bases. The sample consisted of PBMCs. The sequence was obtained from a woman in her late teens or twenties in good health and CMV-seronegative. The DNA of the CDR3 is TGTGCCAGCAAGCGGGGGGACCCACAAGAGACCCAGTACTTC. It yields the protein CASKRGDPQETQYF. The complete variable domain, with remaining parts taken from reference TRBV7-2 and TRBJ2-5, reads GAGVSQSPSNKVTEKGKDVELRCDPISGHTALYWYRQSLGQGLEFLIYFQGNSAPDKSGLPSDRFSAERTGGSVSTLTIQRTQQEDSAVYLCASKRGDPQETQYFGPGTRLLVL.